This TCR beta chain was profiled in a study of T cell repertoires in cytomegalovirus infection. About the research overall: The authors used CMV epitopes that were HLA-C-restricted (recently identified) and HLA-B-restricted (well studied).

TCRdb redid the calling of the reads with MiXCR, one entry per CDR3 protein. Of approximately 350,000 distinct CDR3 sequences in the sample, about a third were seen once. This clonotype was seen at least ten times. What it binds is not known. Germline-derived CDR1 and CDR2 are SGHAT and FQNNGV. The CDR3 contains 15 residues. V was clipped by 0 bases and J by 0 bases, with 5 bases between them. Whole-study findings and limits: HLA-C-restricted CMV-specific TCR beta clonotypes prevailed in the ex vivo response.

Here the sequenced sample was cultured PBMCs, taken from culture after CMV antigen stimulation. The chain couples TRBV11-2 to TRBJ2-2; D gene ambiguous. This clonotype was obtained from a human donor in good health (CMV status not recorded). Some clones in this sample may be carry-over from other donors' samples. CDR3 DNA: TGTGCCAGCAGCTTAGATCCTACGAACACCGGGGAGCTGTTTTTT. It codes for CASSLDPTNTGELFF.